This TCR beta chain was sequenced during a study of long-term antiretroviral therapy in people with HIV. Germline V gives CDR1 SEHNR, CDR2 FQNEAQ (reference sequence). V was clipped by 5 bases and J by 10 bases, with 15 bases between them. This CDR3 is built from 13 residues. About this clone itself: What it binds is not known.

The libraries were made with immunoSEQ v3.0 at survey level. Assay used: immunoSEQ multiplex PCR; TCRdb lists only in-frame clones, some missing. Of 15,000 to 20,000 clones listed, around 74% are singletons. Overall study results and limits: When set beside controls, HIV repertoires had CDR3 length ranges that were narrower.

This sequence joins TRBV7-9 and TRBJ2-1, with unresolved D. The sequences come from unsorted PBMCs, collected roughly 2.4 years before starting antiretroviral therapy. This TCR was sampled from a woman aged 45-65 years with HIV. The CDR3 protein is CASSPRLGPEQFF. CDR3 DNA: TGTGCCAGCAGCCCAAGGTTGGGTCCCGAGCAGTTCTTC.